This T cell receptor (beta chain) was found in a study of regulatory T cells in long-lasting Graves disease. In building TCR beta libraries, iRepertoire HTBI primers were used together with Arm-PCR of CDR3 regions. TCRdb used MiXCR to reprocess the multiplex PCR reads, holding one entry per CDR3 protein. Among some 370,000 distinct CDR3 sequences listed, around 11% were seen once. Time point reported: newly diagnosed GD, antithyroid drugs for less than 3 months. Scientists built the TCR library using RNA that was extracted from PBMCs. V dropped 1 base and J dropped 5; count of bases not matched to a gene: 3. The CDR3 sequence is 14 residues long. The germline CDR1 and CDR2 sequences are SGHNT and YYREEE (reference sequence). These records were also assigned to another study, of T cells in Graves' hyperthyroidism and ophthalmopathy.

The sequences come from peripheral blood mononuclear cells (PBMCs), collected at new diagnosis, from a patient treated with antithyroid drugs. This chain uses TRBV5-4 with TRBJ2-1; 7 positions match TRBD1. The sequence derives from a woman aged 18-35 years with Graves disease. CDR3 region: CASSLRQGNNEQFF. The DNA for the CDR3 is TGTGCCAGCAGCTTGCGACAGGGCAACAATGAGCAGTTCTTC.